These 32 T cell receptor beta chains originate from one sample sequenced in a study of shared clonotypes between healthy human individuals (dated by TCRdb to the early 2020s). The library came from the immunoSEQ multiplex PCR assay. The source is immuneACCESS, and TCRdb retained only in-frame sequences with V and J called. Part of the clones is not carried over; for the studies checked, unresolved V genes explain less than half of this, and the remainder is unexplained. Present in this sample are 1.5 million to 2.5 million clones, about 94% of which were seen just once. Clones ranked in the top ten supply more than 0.95% of the sample. For the CD8 naive samples, CD45RO-negative cells were positively selected for CCR7, yielding a CD45RA+CCR7+ population from which TemRA cells were excluded. The source material was naive CD8+ T cells sorted from blood. What the cell subset or site label conveys for this sample: CD45RA+CCR7+. The source is a man younger than 30 in good health.

In this sample, this clone turned up once. Within the sample, other DNA sequences also encode this same CDR3. V is TRBV2 and J is TRBJ2-7, with a possible D match to TRBD1 (7 bases). The CDR3 is 13 residues long. Deletions cut 7 bases from V and 2 bases from J, with 12 bases between. CDR1 and CDR2 from the germline V gene are SNHLY and FYNNEI. The CDR3 bases are TGTGCCAGCAAAGGAGGGGGCACCTACGAGCAGTACTTC. Translation gives CASKGGGTYEQYF.

A word on this clone: Other DNA sequences from this sample encode an identical CDR3 as well. The chain carries TRBV5-6 and TRBJ1-5; no firm D call. Germline V gives CDR1 SGHDT, CDR2 YYEEEE. CDR3 size: 14 residues. V lost 0 bases and J lost 1, with 5 bases in between. Written as DNA, the CDR3 is TGTGCCAGCAGCTTGGACGGAAGCAATCAGCCCCAGCATTTT. This sequence encodes CASSLDGSNQPQHF.

This clone was observed once. The genes are TRBV7-2 and TRBJ2-7, with 8 bases that match TRBD2. This CDR3 contains 14 residues. Germline V gene data show CDR1 as SGHTA and CDR2 as FQGNSA. The V and J ends lost 1 base and 5 bases, in that order; junction bases with no gene match: 4. Written as DNA, the CDR3 is TGTGCCAGCAGCTTAGTTCTAGCGGGCCACGAGCAGTACTTC. It translates to CASSLVLAGHEQYF. The entire variable domain, with the rest obtained from reference TRBV7-2 and TRBJ2-7, is as follows: GAGVSQSPSNKVTEKGKDVELRCDPISGHTALYWYRQSLGQGLEFLIYFQGNSAPDKSGLPSDRFSAERTGGSVSTLTIQRTQQEDSAVYLCASSLVLAGHEQYFGPGTRLTVT.

The genes are TRBV28 and TRBJ1-5; D might be TRBD1 (6 bases). Germline CDR1 is MDHEN and CDR2 is SYDVKM. This CDR3 region has 19 residues. The V and J ends lost 7 bases and 3 bases respectively, with 28 bases between them. The CDR3 loop is CASTLRGVGYRSNNQPQHF. The CDR3 region has the DNA TGTGCCAGCACCTTAAGGGGGGTCGGGTATCGATCGAACAATCAGCCCCAGCATTTT.

The CDR3 bases are TGTGCCAGCAGCGCCGGTTTGGGCAGCTCCTACAATGAGCAGTTCTTC. Protein product: CASSAGLGSSYNEQFF. The chain has TRBV9 and TRBJ2-1; D ambiguous. The CDR3 totals 16 residues. Germline assignment: CDR1 SGDLS and CDR2 YYNGEE. Trimming shortened V by 3 bases and J by 0 bases, and 13 bases separated the two germline ends.

In the case of this clone: Additional DNA sequences in this sample encode the identical CDR3. The chain recombines TRBV19 with TRBJ1-1; unclear D gene. The CDR3 length is 14 residues. V lost 0 bases, J lost 1 base, and 6 bases lay in between. Germline V gene lookup returns CDR1 LNHDA and CDR2 SQIVND (reference sequence). CDR3 nucleotide sequence: TGTGCCAGTAGTATAGATCTGGAGAACACTGAAGCTTTCTTT. It translates to CASSIDLENTEAFF.

V and J are TRBV5-4 and TRBJ2-2; D uncertain. CDR1 and CDR2 (germline): SGHNT, YYREEE (reference sequence). V was trimmed by 3 bases and J by 4 bases, leaving 7 bases between them. CDR3 length: 13 residues. CDR3: CASSSSGTGELFF. The CDR3 nucleotides are TGTGCCAGCAGCTCGTCCGGCACCGGGGAGCTGTTTTTT. The whole variable domain, remainder taken from reference TRBV5-4 and TRBJ2-2, is ETGVTQSPTHLIKTRGQQVTLRCSSQSGHNTVSWYQQALGQGPQFIFQYYREEENGRGNFPPRFSGLQFPNYSSELNVNALELDDSALYLCASSSSGTGELFFGEGSRLTVL.

This chain links TRBV5-1 with TRBJ2-7, with D perhaps TRBD1 or TRBD2 (5 bases each). This CDR3 contains 14 residues. Deletions cut 5 bases from V and 2 bases from J, with 14 bases between. Germline assignment: CDR1 SGHRS and CDR2 YFSETQ. The DNA for the CDR3 is TGCGCCAGCAGGAGGTACGGGACGCCCTACGAGCAGTACTTC. It specifies CASRRYGTPYEQYF.

The chain joins TRBV4-3 to TRBJ2-5, with D possibly TRBD2 on 6 matching bases. V was trimmed by 0 bases and J by 5 bases, leaving 22 bases between them. Germline assignment: CDR1 LGHNA and CDR2 YSLEER. The CDR3 length is 18 residues. The CDR3 DNA reads TGCGCCAGCAGCCAAGACCCACAGACTAGAGGGCTGCTTGAGACCCAGTACTTC. Translating it yields CASSQDPQTRGLLETQYF.

This chain connects TRBV4-1 to TRBJ1-2, with D tentatively TRBD1 (6 bases). With 4 bases removed from V and 7 bases from J, the gap between germline ends came to 16 bases. The germline V gene encodes CDR1 MGHRA and CDR2 YSYEKL. The CDR3 runs 14 residues. This chain's CDR3 is CASSPSVGAAGYTF. The DNA for the CDR3 is TGCGCCAGCAGCCCATCAGTGGGGGCCGCTGGCTACACCTTC.

The chain links TRBV9 to TRBJ2-7, with D possibly being TRBD1 or TRBD2 (7 bases each). In germline, CDR1 is SGDLS, CDR2 YYNGEE. V was pared by 4 bases and J by 6 bases, with 17 bases between. The CDR3 has 14 amino acids. CDR3 sequence: CASSRGGGDSEQYF. CDR3 DNA: TGTGCCAGCAGCCGGGGAGGGGGCGATTCCGAGCAGTACTTC.

The chain links TRBV9 to TRBJ2-2; 16 bases line up with TRBD2. CDR3 length: 18 amino acids. V dropped 4 bases and J dropped 4; count of bases not matched to a gene: 7. The germline CDR1 and CDR2 sequences are SGDLS and YYNGEE. The CDR3 coding sequence is TGTGCCAGCAGCCTGGGACTAGCGGGAGGGCCGGGCACCGGGGAGCTGTTTTTT. Its protein is CASSLGLAGGPGTGELFF. Combining the CDR3 with reference TRBV9 and TRBJ2-2 gives the whole variable domain DSGVTQTPKHLITATGQRVTLRCSPRSGDLSVYWYQQSLDQGLQFLIQYYNGEERAKGNILERFSAQQFPDLHSELNLSSLELGDSALYFCASSLGLAGGPGTGELFFGEGSRLTVL.

The rearrangement links TRBV18 to TRBJ2-7; the D gene is possibly TRBD2 (6 bases). Trimming removed 1 base from V and 0 bases from J, with 22 bases in between. The V gene's germline CDR1 is KGHSH and CDR2 LQKENI. This CDR3 is 19 amino acids long. The CDR3 sequence: CASSPQGLAVQYSSYEQYF. In DNA form, the CDR3 reads TGTGCCAGCTCACCACAGGGACTTGCCGTACAGTATAGCTCCTACGAGCAGTACTTC.

As concerns this clone: The same CDR3 can be traced to other DNA sequences in this sample. The V and J genes are TRBV7-9 and TRBJ1-1; D is unresolved. Germline-derived CDR1 and CDR2 are SEHNR and FQNEAQ (reference sequence). The CDR3 runs to 13 residues. Trimming stripped 1 base from V and 4 bases from J, with 7 bases between. Here the CDR3 reads CASSLGTSTEAFF. The CDR3 DNA sequence: TGTGCCAGCAGCTTAGGCACGAGCACTGAAGCTTTCTTT. The variable domain in full, completed from reference TRBV7-9 and TRBJ1-1, reads DTGVSQNPRHKITKRGQNVTFRCDPISEHNRLYWYRQTLGQGPEFLTYFQNEAQLEKSRLLSDRFSAERPKGSFSTLEIQRTEQGDSAMYLCASSLGTSTEAFFGQGTRLTVV.

This clone showed up just once. The chain combines TRBV19 with TRBJ1-5; D uncertain. V gave up 7 bases and J gave up 7 bases, with 11 bases separating them. The germline CDR1 and CDR2 sequences are LNHDA and SQIVND (reference sequence). CDR3 length: 12 amino acids. CDR3 nucleotide sequence: TGTGCCAGTAATCAGGTACACCAGCCCCAGCATTTT. Amino acids: CASNQVHQPQHF.

This clone was seen a single time. The J gene is TRBJ2-5, the V gene TRBV11-2; D uncertain. V gave up 0 bases and J gave up 2 bases, with 10 bases separating them. CDR1 and CDR2 (germline): SGHAT, FQNNGV. The CDR3 totals 15 residues. The chain's CDR3 is CASSLEWSAQETQYF. The CDR3 nucleotides read TGTGCCAGCAGCTTAGAATGGTCGGCACAAGAGACCCAGTACTTC.

The V gene is TRBV7-3, the J gene TRBJ2-2, with TRBD2 matching over 7 bases. V trimming: 4 bases; J trimming: 4 bases; junction bases outside the gene matches: 9. The CDR3 spans 16 residues. Per the germline V gene, CDR1 is SGHTA and CDR2 is FQGTGA. CDR3 residues: CASSSGLEMTTGELFF. Here the CDR3 DNA reads TGTGCCAGCAGCTCCGGACTAGAAATGACCACCGGGGAGCTGTTTTTT.

V gene TRBV7-9 combines with J gene TRBJ2-3, with D perhaps TRBD1 (6 bases). V dropped 2 bases and J dropped 5 bases, with 14 bases sitting between them. From germline, CDR1 is SEHNR and CDR2 FQNEAQ (reference sequence). The CDR3 has 15 amino acids. CDR3 amino acids: CASSLTTGLGDTQYF. In nucleotides, the CDR3 is TGTGCCAGCAGCTTAACCACAGGGCTGGGAGATACGCAGTATTTT.

The DNA for the CDR3 is TGTGCCAGCAGCCAAGGACACAGCAACTATGGCTACACCTTC. This sequence encodes CASSQGHSNYGYTF. The rearrangement joins TRBV4-2 to TRBJ1-2, with D hard to call. With 1 base removed from V and 2 bases from J, the gap between germline ends came to 8 bases. The CDR3 has 14 amino acids. Germline V gives CDR1 LGHNA, CDR2 YNFKEQ.

V and J are TRBV7-8 and TRBJ2-1, with D uncertain. The germline V and J ends were trimmed by 4 bases and 3 bases, with 10 bases remaining between them. The germline CDR1 and CDR2 sequences are SGHVS and FQNEAQ. This CDR3 contains 14 residues. This CDR3 reads CASSSARLYNEQFF. The CDR3 DNA sequence: TGTGCCAGCAGCTCTGCCAGACTCTACAATGAGCAGTTCTTC.

This sequence joins TRBV9 and TRBJ2-7; 10 positions match TRBD2. Germline V gives CDR1 SGDLS, CDR2 YYNGEE. The CDR3 is made up of 17 amino acids. V gave up 1 base and J gave up 0 bases; unmatched junction bases: 7. The CDR3 DNA reads TGTGCCAGCAGCGTAAAGCCGGGACTAGCGCCCTCCTACGAGCAGTACTTC. Its translation: CASSVKPGLAPSYEQYF.

The rearrangement uses TRBV21-1 and TRBJ2-7. TRBV21-1 has pseudogene status. The CDR3 contains 14 residues. The CDR3 protein is CASSNRQSSYEQYF. CDR3 DNA: TGTGCCAGCAGCAATAGGCAGAGCTCCTACGAGCAGTACTTC.

V and J are TRBV6-6 and TRBJ1-4, with a tentative D call TRBD1 (5 bases). Germline values: CDR1 MNHNY, CDR2 SVGAGI (reference sequence). This CDR3 contains 13 residues. V dropped 7 bases and J dropped 7 bases, with 13 bases sitting between them. CDR3 residues: CASIPVRGEKLFF. The CDR3 nucleotides read TGTGCCAGCATCCCAGTTAGGGGTGAAAAACTGTTTTTT.

The rearrangement joins TRBV6-5 to TRBJ2-7; TRBD2 matches at 9 bases. The CDR3 totals 15 residues. V was pared by 2 bases and J by 3 bases, with 5 bases of the junction left unmatched. Germline V lookup: CDR1 MNHEY, CDR2 SVGAGI. The CDR3 region has the DNA TGTGCCAGCAGTTACGAGACTAGCGGTATCTACGAGCAGTACTTC. It translates to CASSYETSGIYEQYF.

This chain uses TRBV7-9 with TRBJ1-1; TRBD1 is a possible D gene (5 bases). CDR1 and CDR2 from the germline V gene are SEHNR and FQNEAQ (reference sequence). Trimming shortened V by 8 bases and J by 8 bases, and 18 bases separated the two germline ends. This CDR3 spans 13 amino acids. CDR3 amino acids: CASLRGREAEAFF. The CDR3 DNA sequence: TGTGCCAGCCTTCGGGGCAGGGAGGCCGAAGCTTTCTTT.

V is TRBV2 and J is TRBJ2-6; 8 bases match TRBD2. CDR1 and CDR2 (germline): SNHLY, FYNNEI. CDR3 length: 18 residues. Germline trimming cut 6 bases from V and 2 bases from J; bases unmatched to any gene: 12. The CDR3 nucleotides are TGTGCCAGCAGCCAGGAGCGGGAGCGGGTAACTGGGGCCAACGTCCTGACTTTC. Its translation is CASSQERERVTGANVLTF.

This clone occurred once. This chain joins TRBV11-2 and TRBJ2-1; TRBD1 agrees at 8 bases. V shed 3 bases, J shed 2 bases, and the junction held 3 bases outside the gene matches. Germline assignment: CDR1 SGHAT and CDR2 FQNNGV. This CDR3 is built from 15 residues. Written as DNA, the CDR3 is TGTGCCAGCAGCTTTCAGGGGGCAGCCTACAATGAGCAGTTCTTC. It is translated as CASSFQGAAYNEQFF.

The chain recombines TRBV7-9 with TRBJ2-5; D perhaps matches TRBD2 (6 bases). Germline loops: CDR1 SEHNR, CDR2 FQNEAQ (reference sequence). There are 14 residues in the CDR3. V lost 4 bases and J 5 bases, leaving 14 bases between the germline ends. CDR3 sequence reads: CASSWDRDFETQYF. CDR3 DNA: TGTGCCAGCAGCTGGGACCGGGACTTTGAGACCCAGTACTTC.

Comments on this clone: Other DNA sequences of this sample code for an identical CDR3. The genes are TRBV27 and TRBJ1-5; no clear D. V lost 4 bases and J lost 0, with 4 bases in between. CDR3 length: 13 residues. Looked up from germline, CDR1 is MNHEY and CDR2 is SMNVEV (reference sequence). The DNA of the CDR3 is TGTGCCAGCAGTTCCATTAGCAATCAGCCCCAGCATTTT. It encodes CASSSISNQPQHF.

The chain carries TRBV5-1 and TRBJ2-3; D remains unclear. CDR1 is SGHRS, CDR2 YFSETQ, per germline. This CDR3 contains 16 residues. Trimming cost V 4 bases and J 4 bases, with 19 bases left between them. CDR3: CASSIGRSLISDTQYF. The CDR3 DNA follows: TGCGCCAGCAGCATCGGACGGAGCCTGATCTCAGATACGCAGTATTTT.

This clone was seen just once. Other DNA sequences in this sample translate to the same CDR3. The chain uses TRBV5-1 and TRBJ1-1, with a tentative D call TRBD1 (6 bases). The CDR3 contains 14 residues. With 2 bases removed from V and 0 bases from J, the gap between germline ends came to 8 bases. Per the germline V gene, CDR1 is SGHRS and CDR2 is YFSETQ. CDR3 in DNA: TGCGCCAGCAGCTTCCGGGACATGAACACTGAAGCTTTCTTT. This codes for CASSFRDMNTEAFF.

CDR3 bases: TGTGCCAGCAGCTCTTCCGAAACAGATGAGCAGTTCTTC. It codes for CASSSSETDEQFF. This sequence joins TRBV7-9 and TRBJ2-1; D not certain. Trimming took 4 bases from V and 8 from J, leaving 12 bases between them. CDR1 is SEHNR, CDR2 FQNEAQ, per germline (reference sequence). CDR3 length: 13 residues.